The 10 T cell receptor beta chains reported below all come from one sample, sequenced in a study of response to subunit inactivated influenza vaccine. TCRdb reprocessed the RT-PCR reads via MiXCR and lists one record per CDR3 protein. Of 650,000 or so distinct CDR3 sequences listed, around 13% are singletons. The source was PBMCs from blood, collected approximately 15 days before vaccination. All receptors come from a man aged 50 to 59 who received an inactivated influenza vaccine.

This clonotype was counted a few times. V is TRBV3-1 and J is TRBJ1-3; D not resolved. This CDR3 is 12 amino acids long. Between the trimmed V and J ends, which lost 1 base and 4 bases, there was a span of 2 bases. Germline CDR1 reads LGHDT; CDR2 reads YNNKEL (reference sequence). The CDR3 here is CASSQGGNTIYF. CDR3 nucleotides: TGTGCCAGCAGCCAAGGGGGAAACACCATATATTTT.

The V and J genes are TRBV7-2 and TRBJ2-7; 8 nucleotides agree with TRBD2. The CDR3 is 14 amino acids. CDR1 and CDR2 from the germline V gene are SGHTA and FQGNSA. V shed 3 bases and J 6 bases; nucleotides not matched to a gene: 7. The CDR3 DNA sequence: TGTGCCAGCAGCTTTAGCGGGGCACTCGGCGAGCAGTACTTC. This translates into CASSFSGALGEQYF.

This clonotype occurred a few times. The chain couples TRBV12-3 or TRBV12-4 to TRBJ1-4; 8 bases map to TRBD1. This CDR3 has 15 amino acids. Trimming removed 3 bases from V and 3 bases from J; junction bases left unmatched: 3. CDR3 DNA: TGTGCCAGCAGTTTTAGGGGACAGGCTAATGAAAAACTGTTTTTT. This gives the protein CASSFRGQANEKLFF.

This clonotype turned up a few times. The chain employs TRBV6-2 or TRBV6-3 and TRBJ2-7; TRBD2 agrees at 7 bases. CDR3 length: 12 residues. The V and J ends lost 4 bases and 9 bases, in that order; junction bases with no gene match: 6. Germline CDR1 and CDR2: MNHEY and SVGEGT. The CDR3: CASSSAGVLQYF. As DNA, the CDR3 is TGTGCCAGCAGTTCGGCGGGAGTATTGCAGTACTTC.

The chain is built from TRBV24-1 and TRBJ2-4; 10 nucleotides agree with TRBD1. The trim removed 3 bases at V and 0 bases at J, leaving 4 bases unmatched. This CDR3 has 17 amino acids. Germline loops: CDR1 KGHDR, CDR2 SFDVKD. The CDR3 DNA follows: TGTGCCACCAGTGATGGGACAGGGGACTTAGCCAAAAACATTCAGTACTTC. Amino acids: CATSDGTGDLAKNIQYF.

This clonotype was detected a few times. This chain joins TRBV12-3 or TRBV12-4 and TRBJ2-5, with TRBD1 matching 11 bases. CDR3 length: 14 residues. V gave up 7 bases and J gave up 5 bases; unmatched junction bases: 6. The CDR3 region is CASKRTGGLETQYF. CDR3 in DNA: TGTGCCAGCAAACGGACAGGGGGCCTCGAGACCCAGTACTTC.

The chain carries TRBV19 and TRBJ2-2, with a tentative D call TRBD1 (5 bases). CDR1 and CDR2 from the germline V gene are LNHDA and SQIVND (reference sequence). CDR3 length: 14 residues. The germline V and J ends were trimmed by 6 bases and 5 bases, with 13 bases remaining between them. CDR3 DNA sequence: TGTGCCAGTAGGTTAAAAGGGGCTACCGGGGAGCTGTTTTTT. It yields the protein CASRLKGATGELFF.

This chain joins TRBV2 and TRBJ2-7; 11 nucleotides align to TRBD1. With V trimmed by 7 bases and J by 3 bases, 8 bases remained unmatched. CDR1 is SNHLY and CDR2 is FYNNEI in the germline V gene. The CDR3 has 15 amino acids. CDR3 sequence reads: CASKPGQGAFYEQYF. CDR3 bases: TGTGCCAGCAAACCCGGACAGGGGGCCTTCTACGAGCAGTACTTC.

CDR3 nucleotide sequence: TGTGCCAGCAGCCGAAGGGGACAGGCTGCCTACGAGCAGTACTTC. Its protein is CASSRRGQAAYEQYF. The chain employs TRBV4-2 and TRBJ2-7; 8 bases agree with TRBD1. The germline CDR1 and CDR2 sequences are LGHNA and YNFKEQ. This CDR3 comprises 15 residues. V lost 4 bases and J lost 2; bases outside the gene matches: 7.

The genes are TRBV4-3 and TRBJ2-3; 8 nucleotides agree with TRBD2. V lost 1 base and J lost 5; bases outside the gene matches: 14. The CDR3 runs 18 residues. Germline CDR1 and CDR2: LGHNA and YSLEER. The CDR3 nucleotides read TGCGCCAGCAGCCAAGGGACGGCCGGGGGGGCGTTCGAAGATACGCAGTATTTT. Amino acids: CASSQGTAGGAFEDTQYF.